The source of this T cell receptor beta chain is a study of beta chain features in type 1 diabetes. This clone has a handful of counts. CDR1 and CDR2 from the germline V gene are PRHDT and FYEKMQ (reference sequence). The CDR3 is 16 residues long. The V end lost 1 base, the J end lost 5 bases, and 15 bases lay between the germline ends. Investigators reverse transcribed all isolated RNA, so they sequenced expressed TCRB transcripts. Assay: immunoSEQ multiplex PCR; the TCRdb copy retains only in-frame clones and omits some. The sample records roughly 310,000 clones, about 11% being singletons. Sequenced input: naive CD4+ T cells from blood. The rearrangement links TRBV13 to TRBJ2-1; a possible D gene is TRBD1 (5 bases). The source of this sequence is a woman aged 25 to 45 in good health. The CDR3 region is CASSLEGFGLNNEQFF. The CDR3 DNA reads as TGTGCCAGCAGCTTAGAGGGGTTCGGGCTAAACAATGAGCAGTTCTTC.